This TCR beta chain was captured by sequencing in a study of graft-versus-host responses after intestinal transplantation. V shed 2 bases and J shed 5 bases, with 9 bases lying between them. CDR1 SGHAT and CDR2 FQNNGV come from the germline V gene. The CDR3 spans 13 residues. Repertoires were generated with immunoSEQ multiplex PCR, while TCRdb's copy carries only in-frame clones and drops some. The sample has tens of thousands of clones; about 94% are singletons. A word on this clone: Its antigen is as yet unknown.

The source is a human donor who was the organ donor for an intestinal transplant. The chain employs TRBV11-2 and TRBJ2-5, with D perhaps matching TRBD1 or TRBD2 (5 bases each). The sample consisted of unstimulated CD4+ T cells sorted from spleen or lymph node cells, taken before transplant. The CDR3 here is CASSLSGLETQYF. The CDR3 coding sequence is TGTGCCAGCAGCTTATCGGGGCTGGAGACCCAGTACTTC.